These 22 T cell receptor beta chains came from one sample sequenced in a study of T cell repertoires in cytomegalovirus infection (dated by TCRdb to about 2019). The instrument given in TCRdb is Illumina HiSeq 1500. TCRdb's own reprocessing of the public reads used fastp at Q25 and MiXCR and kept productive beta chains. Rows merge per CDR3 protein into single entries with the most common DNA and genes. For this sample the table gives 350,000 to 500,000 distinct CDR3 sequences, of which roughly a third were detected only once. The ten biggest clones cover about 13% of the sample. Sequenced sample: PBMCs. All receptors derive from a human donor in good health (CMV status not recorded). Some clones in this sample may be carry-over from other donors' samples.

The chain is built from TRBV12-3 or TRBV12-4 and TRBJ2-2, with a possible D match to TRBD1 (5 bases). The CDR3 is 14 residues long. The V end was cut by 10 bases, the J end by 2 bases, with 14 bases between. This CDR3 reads CATRWTPNTGELFF. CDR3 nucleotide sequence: TGTGCCACCCGGTGGACACCTAACACCGGGGAGCTGTTTTTT.

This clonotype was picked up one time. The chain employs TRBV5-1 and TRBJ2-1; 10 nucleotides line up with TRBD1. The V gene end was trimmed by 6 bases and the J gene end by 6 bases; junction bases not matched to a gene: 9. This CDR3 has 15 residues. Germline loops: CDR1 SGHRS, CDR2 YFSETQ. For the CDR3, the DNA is TGCGCCAGCAACATCGGGACAGGGGCTTCCAATGAGCAGTTCTTC. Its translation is CASNIGTGASNEQFF.

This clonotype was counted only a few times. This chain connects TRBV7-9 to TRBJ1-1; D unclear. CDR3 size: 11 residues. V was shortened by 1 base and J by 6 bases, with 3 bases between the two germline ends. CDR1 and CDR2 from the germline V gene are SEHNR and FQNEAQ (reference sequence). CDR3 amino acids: CASSLGSEAFF. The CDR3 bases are TGTGCCAGCAGCTTAGGGTCTGAAGCTTTCTTT. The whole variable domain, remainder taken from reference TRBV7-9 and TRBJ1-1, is DTGVSQNPRHKITKRGQNVTFRCDPISEHNRLYWYRQTLGQGPEFLTYFQNEAQLEKSRLLSDRFSAERPKGSFSTLEIQRTEQGDSAMYLCASSLGSEAFFGQGTRLTVV.

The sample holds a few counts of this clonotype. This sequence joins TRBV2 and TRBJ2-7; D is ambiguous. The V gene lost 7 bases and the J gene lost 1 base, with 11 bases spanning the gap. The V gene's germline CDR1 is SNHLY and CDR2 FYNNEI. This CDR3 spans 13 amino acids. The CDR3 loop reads CASTDGPSYEQYF. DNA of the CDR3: TGTGCCAGCACGGACGGACCGTCCTACGAGCAGTACTTC.

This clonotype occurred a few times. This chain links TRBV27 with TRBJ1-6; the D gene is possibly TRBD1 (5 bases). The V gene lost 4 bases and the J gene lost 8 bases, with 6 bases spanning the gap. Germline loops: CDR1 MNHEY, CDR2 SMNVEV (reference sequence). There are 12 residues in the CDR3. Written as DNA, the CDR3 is TGTGCCAGCAGTTGGGGGGATTCACCCCTCCACTTT. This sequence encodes CASSWGDSPLHF.

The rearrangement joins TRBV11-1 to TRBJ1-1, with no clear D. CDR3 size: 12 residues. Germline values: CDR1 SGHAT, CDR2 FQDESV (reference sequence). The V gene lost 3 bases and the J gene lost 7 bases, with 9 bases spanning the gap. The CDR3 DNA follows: TGTGCCAGCAGCTTCCCCGGCCTTGAAGCTTTCTTT. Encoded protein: CASSFPGLEAFF.

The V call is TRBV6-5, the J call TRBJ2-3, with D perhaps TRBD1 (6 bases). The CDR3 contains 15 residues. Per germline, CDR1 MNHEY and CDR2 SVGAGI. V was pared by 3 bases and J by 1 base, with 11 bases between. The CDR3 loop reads CASSYRDIGTDTQYF. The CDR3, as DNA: TGTGCCAGCAGTTATAGGGACATAGGCACAGATACGCAGTATTTT.

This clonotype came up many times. The CDR3 spells CASGAGDNSPLHF. CDR3 nucleotides: TGTGCCAGCGGCGCGGGGGATAATTCACCCCTCCACTTT. This rearrangement joins TRBV7-2 to TRBJ1-6; the D gene is possibly TRBD1 (5 bases). V shed 8 bases and J shed 5 bases, with 10 bases lying between them. This CDR3 spans 13 amino acids. The V gene's germline CDR1 is SGHTA and CDR2 FQGNSA.

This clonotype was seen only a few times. The CDR3 here is CASSSYHLGTGGTDTQYF. The CDR3 nucleotides read TGTGCCAGCAGCTCATATCATCTAGGGACAGGGGGCACAGATACGCAGTATTTT. This chain uses TRBV7-3 with TRBJ2-3; 10 bases map to TRBD1. Germline CDR1 reads SGHTA; CDR2 reads FQGTGA. The trim removed 4 bases at V and 1 base at J, leaving 11 bases unmatched. The CDR3 covers 18 residues.

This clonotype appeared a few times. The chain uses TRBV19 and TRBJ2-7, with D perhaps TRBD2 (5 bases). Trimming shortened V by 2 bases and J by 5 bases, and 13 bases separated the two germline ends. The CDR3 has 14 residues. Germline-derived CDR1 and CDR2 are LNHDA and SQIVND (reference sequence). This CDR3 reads CASSIQAGKDEQYF. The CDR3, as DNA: TGTGCCAGTAGTATACAGGCCGGGAAGGACGAGCAGTACTTC.

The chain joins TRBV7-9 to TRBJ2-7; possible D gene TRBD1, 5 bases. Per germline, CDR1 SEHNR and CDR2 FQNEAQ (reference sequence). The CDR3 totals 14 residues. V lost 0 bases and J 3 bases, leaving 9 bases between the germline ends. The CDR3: CASSLARVGYEQYF. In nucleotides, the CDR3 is TGTGCCAGCAGCTTAGCCAGGGTTGGCTACGAGCAGTACTTC.

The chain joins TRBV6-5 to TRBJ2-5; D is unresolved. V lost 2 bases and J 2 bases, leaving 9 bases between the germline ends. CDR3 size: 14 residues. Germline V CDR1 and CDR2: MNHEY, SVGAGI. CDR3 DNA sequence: TGTGCCAGCAGTTACGCGCAAGGGCAAGAGACCCAGTACTTC. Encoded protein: CASSYAQGQETQYF.

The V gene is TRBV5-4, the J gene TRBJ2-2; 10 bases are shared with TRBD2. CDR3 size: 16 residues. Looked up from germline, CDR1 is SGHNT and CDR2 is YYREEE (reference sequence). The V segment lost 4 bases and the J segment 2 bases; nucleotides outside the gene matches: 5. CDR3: CASSRSGGANTGELFF. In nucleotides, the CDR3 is TGTGCCAGCAGCCGCAGCGGGGGGGCAAACACCGGGGAGCTGTTTTTT.

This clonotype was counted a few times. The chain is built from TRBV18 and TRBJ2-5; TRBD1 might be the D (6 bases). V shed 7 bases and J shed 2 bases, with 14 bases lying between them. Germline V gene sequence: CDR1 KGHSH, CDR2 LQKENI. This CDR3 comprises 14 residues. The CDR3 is CASLKDSSQETQYF. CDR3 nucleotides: TGTGCCAGCTTAAAGGACAGCTCTCAAGAGACCCAGTACTTC.

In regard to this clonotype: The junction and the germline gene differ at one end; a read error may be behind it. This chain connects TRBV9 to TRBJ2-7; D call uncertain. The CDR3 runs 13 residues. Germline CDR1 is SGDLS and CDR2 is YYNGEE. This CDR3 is CPCQRKRAYEQYF. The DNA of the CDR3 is TGCCCGTGTCAGAGGAAAAGGGCCTACGAGCAGTACTTC.

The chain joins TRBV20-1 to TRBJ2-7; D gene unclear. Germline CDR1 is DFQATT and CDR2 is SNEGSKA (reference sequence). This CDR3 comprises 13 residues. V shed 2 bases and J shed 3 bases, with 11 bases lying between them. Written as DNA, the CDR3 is TGCAGTGCTAGACGGATAATTTTCTACGAGCAGTACTTC. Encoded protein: CSARRIIFYEQYF.

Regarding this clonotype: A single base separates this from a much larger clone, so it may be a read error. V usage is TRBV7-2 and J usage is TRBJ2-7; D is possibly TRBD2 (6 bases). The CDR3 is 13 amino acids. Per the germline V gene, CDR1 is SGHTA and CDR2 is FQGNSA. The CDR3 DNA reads TGTGCCAGGAGCTTATTGCCGGGGGACGAGCAGTACTTC. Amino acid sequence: CARSLLPGDEQYF.

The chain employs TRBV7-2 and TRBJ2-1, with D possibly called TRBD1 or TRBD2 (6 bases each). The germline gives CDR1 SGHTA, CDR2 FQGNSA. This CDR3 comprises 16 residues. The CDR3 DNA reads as TGTGTCGGCAGCTTAGGAGGGGGAAGCTCCTACAATGAGCAGTTCTTC. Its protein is CVGSLGGGSSYNEQFF.

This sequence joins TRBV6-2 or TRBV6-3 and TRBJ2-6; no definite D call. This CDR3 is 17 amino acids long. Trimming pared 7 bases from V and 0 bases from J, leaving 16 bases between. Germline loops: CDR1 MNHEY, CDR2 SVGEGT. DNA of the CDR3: TGTGCCAGCATTCGCGCCCCAACCAGCTCTGGGGCCAACGTCCTGACTTTC. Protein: CASIRAPTSSGANVLTF.

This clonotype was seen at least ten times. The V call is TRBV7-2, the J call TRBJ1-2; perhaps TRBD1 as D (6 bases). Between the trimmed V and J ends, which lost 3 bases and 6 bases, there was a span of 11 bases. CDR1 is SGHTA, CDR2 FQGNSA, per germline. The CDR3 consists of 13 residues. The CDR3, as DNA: TGTGCCAGCAGCTTTACAGGGCTTGATGGCTACACCTTC. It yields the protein CASSFTGLDGYTF.

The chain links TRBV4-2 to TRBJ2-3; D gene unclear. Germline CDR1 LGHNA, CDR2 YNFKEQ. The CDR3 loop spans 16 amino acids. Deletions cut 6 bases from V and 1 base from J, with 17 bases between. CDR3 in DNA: TGTGCCAGCAGTCACTCAGGTCTTGGGGGCACAGATACGCAGTATTTT. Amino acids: CASSHSGLGGTDTQYF.

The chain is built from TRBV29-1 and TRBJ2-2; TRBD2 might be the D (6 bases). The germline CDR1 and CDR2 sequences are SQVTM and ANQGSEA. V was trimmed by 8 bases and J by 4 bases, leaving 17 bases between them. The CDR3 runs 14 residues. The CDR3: CSHSSGVGTGELFF. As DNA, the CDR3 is TGCAGCCATTCGTCGGGGGTGGGCACCGGGGAGCTGTTTTTT.